This is a list of T cell receptor beta chains from one sample in a study of OX40 agonist ivuxolimab in advanced cancers. Generated by immunoSEQ multiplex PCR, the TCRdb table keeps only in-frame clones and is missing some. Of approximately 74,000 clones in the sample, around 90% were seen once. Sample: CD4+ or CD8+ T cells sorted from blood, taken in a trial of the OX40 agonist ivuxolimab. These receptors were taken from an adult with an advanced solid tumor such as melanoma, head and neck, liver or kidney cancer. CDR3s include the opening cysteine and the closing phenylalanine or tryptophan. The order of the fields is J gene, clone size, V gene, D gene, CDR3 DNA, CDR3 protein. D genes are given only for firm matches. The size field is filled for only some rows; it gives once, few, many or a size class.

J: TRBJ1-1; size: .; V: TRBV4-1; D: TRBD1; DNA: TGCGCCAGCAGCCACACCAGGGGGGGGACTGAAGCTTTCTTT; CDR3: CASSHTRGGTEAFF
J: TRBJ2-5; size: .; V: TRBV7-7; D: .; DNA: TGTGCTAGCACCGCGGAGGGGTCCCTACAAGAGACCCAGTACTTC; CDR3: CASTAEGSLQETQYF
J: TRBJ2-7; size: .; V: TRBV11-2; D: .; DNA: TGTGCCAGCAGCTTAGGGGGGCAGAACTACGAGCAGTACTTC; CDR3: CASSLGGQNYEQYF
J: TRBJ1-4; size: .; V: TRBV5-4; D: TRBD1; DNA: TGTGCCAGCAGCCTCGACAGGGGGGAAGAAAAACTGTTTTTT; CDR3: CASSLDRGEEKLFF
J: TRBJ1-3; size: once; V: TRBV19; D: .; DNA: TGTGCCAGTAGTTACGGACAGCCTGGAGACACCATATATTTT; CDR3: CASSYGQPGDTIYF
J: TRBJ2-3; size: .; V: TRBV9; D: .; DNA: TGTGCCAGCAGCGTAGCCTCGACCGATACAGATACGCAGTATTTT; CDR3: CASSVASTDTDTQYF
J: TRBJ1-1; size: .; V: TRBV5-6; D: .; DNA: TGTGCCAGCAGCTTGGTGCCGGAGAACACTGAAGCTTTCTTT; CDR3: CASSLVPENTEAFF
J: TRBJ2-5; size: .; V: TRBV4-1; D: TRBD2; DNA: TGCGCCAGCAGCCTCGACATAGCGGGGGATCAAGAGACCCAGTACTTC; CDR3: CASSLDIAGDQETQYF
J: TRBJ2-1; size: .; V: TRBV7-2; D: .; DNA: TGTGCCAGCAGCTTAGAAGACGGGAATTACAATGAGCAGTTCTTC; CDR3: CASSLEDGNYNEQFF
J: TRBJ1-1; size: few; V: TRBV30; D: .; DNA: TGTGCCTGGAGTTCCCTCGGGAGTCCCATCTGGGCTTTCTTT; CDR3: CAWSSLGSPIWAFF
J: TRBJ1-1; size: .; V: TRBV27; D: .; DNA: TGTGCCAGCAGTTTATTACAGGGACGCGCCACTGAAGCTTTCTTT; CDR3: CASSLLQGRATEAFF